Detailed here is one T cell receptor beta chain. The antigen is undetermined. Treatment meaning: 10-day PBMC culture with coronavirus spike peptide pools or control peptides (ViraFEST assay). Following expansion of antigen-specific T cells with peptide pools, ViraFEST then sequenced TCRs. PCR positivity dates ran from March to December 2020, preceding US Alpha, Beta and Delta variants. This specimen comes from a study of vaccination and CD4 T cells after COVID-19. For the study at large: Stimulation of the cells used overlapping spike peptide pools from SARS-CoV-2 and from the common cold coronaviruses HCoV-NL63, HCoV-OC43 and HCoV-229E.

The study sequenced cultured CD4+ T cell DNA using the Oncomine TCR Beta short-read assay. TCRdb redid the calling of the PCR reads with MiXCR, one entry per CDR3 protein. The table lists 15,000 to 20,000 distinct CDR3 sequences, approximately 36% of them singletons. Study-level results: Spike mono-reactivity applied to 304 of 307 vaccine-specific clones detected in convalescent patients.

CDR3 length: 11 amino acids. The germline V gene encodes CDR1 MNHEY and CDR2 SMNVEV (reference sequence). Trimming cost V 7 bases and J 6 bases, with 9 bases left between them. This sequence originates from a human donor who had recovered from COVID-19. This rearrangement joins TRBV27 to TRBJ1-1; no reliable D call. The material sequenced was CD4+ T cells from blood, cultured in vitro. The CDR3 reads CASMRGSEAFF. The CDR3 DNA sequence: TGTGCCAGCATGCGAGGCTCTGAAGCTTTCTTT.